These T cell receptor beta chains were read from a single sample in a study of blood T cell repertoires in COVID-19. Assay used: immunoSEQ multiplex PCR; TCRdb lists only in-frame clones, some missing. This table holds 95,000 to 100,000 clones, approximately 84% found once. Input material: peripheral blood. The receptors were gathered from a human donor in a cohort sampled during active COVID-19. Both conserved end residues are part of each CDR3. A D gene is named only where the DNA matches it firmly. The listing skips clone size in some rows; elsewhere it reads once, few, many or a size class.

clone size	V gene	J gene	D gene	CDR3 DNA	CDR3 protein
few	TRBV19	TRBJ1-5	TRBD1	TGTGCCAGTAGTATGGGGGGACAGCACAATCAGCCCCAGCATTTT	CASSMGGQHNQPQHF
-	TRBV28	TRBJ1-2	TRBD1	TGTGCCAGCAGCCCTGGGGGACAGGGTTATGGCTACACCTTC	CASSPGGQGYGYTF
-	TRBV11-2	TRBJ2-7	TRBD2	TGTGCCAGCAGCTTAGTGGGCCGGGACTACAACTACGAGCAGTACTTC	CASSLVGRDYNYEQYF
-	TRBV7-2	TRBJ2-7	TRBD2	TGTGCCAGCAGTTCCACACTAGCGGGGGGAGCCGAGCAGTACTTC	CASSSTLAGGAEQYF
-	TRBV10-2	TRBJ1-2	-	TGCGCCAGCAGTGAGACCCGCCAGGGGACTACTAACTATGGCTACACCTTC	CASSETRQGTTNYGYTF
-	TRBV19	TRBJ1-1	TRBD1	TGTGCCAGTAGTATCCAGGGGGCGACGAACACTGAAGCTTTCTTT	CASSIQGATNTEAFF
once	TRBV6-5	TRBJ2-2	-	TGTGCCAGCAGTTACAGTGCCTGGCTGAACACCGGGGAGCTGTTTTTT	CASSYSAWLNTGELFF
-	TRBV7-8	TRBJ2-7	TRBD2	TGTGCCAGCAGCCAACAGACGGGGGGTTTCTACGAGCAGTACTTC	CASSQQTGGFYEQYF
-	TRBV11-2	TRBJ2-1	TRBD2	TGTGCCAGCAGCTTAATCCGGCGGGAGGGAGACAATGAGCAGTTCTTC	CASSLIRREGDNEQFF
-	TRBV9	TRBJ2-1	-	TGTGCCAGCAGCGTAGCCAAAAATGAGCAGTTCTTC	CASSVAKNEQFF
-	TRBV15	TRBJ1-2	-	TGTGCCACCAGCGAAGGACAGCCCTATGGCTACACCTTC	CATSEGQPYGYTF
-	TRBV27	TRBJ1-5	-	TGTGCCAGCAGTGCCGATCGGACAAGCAATCAGCCCCAGCATTTT	CASSADRTSNQPQHF
once	TRBV18	TRBJ2-5	TRBD1	TGTGCCAGCTCACCACGGGACAGGGGAACCCAAGAGACCCAGTACTTC	CASSPRDRGTQETQYF
once	TRBV3-1/TRBV3-2	TRBJ1-1	-	TGTGCCAGCAGCCAACCAGGGTGGGGCCGGAGGGCAGCTTTCTTT	CASSQPGWGRRAAFF
-	TRBV6-5	TRBJ1-4	TRBD1	TGTGCCAGCAGAAGACAGGGGATGGAGGAAAAACTGTTTTTT	CASRRQGMEEKLFF
-	TRBV19	TRBJ1-1	TRBD1	TGTGCCAGTACCCCAGGTGCAGGGGGGAACACTGAAGCTTTCTTT	CASTPGAGGNTEAFF
-	TRBV6-1	TRBJ1-2	TRBD1	TGTGCCAGCAGCGAAAAGCCCCAGACAGGGGGCTTTGGCTACACCTTC	CASSEKPQTGGFGYTF
-	TRBV27	TRBJ2-5	TRBD2	TGTGCCAGCAGAAGAGCGGGGGGGTACCAAGAGACCCAGTACTTC	CASRRAGGYQETQYF
-	TRBV6-5	TRBJ2-2	-	TGTGCCAGCAGTTCACTAGTTAACACCGGGGAGCTGTTTTTT	CASSSLVNTGELFF
-	TRBV7-2	TRBJ2-3	TRBD1	TGTGCCAGCAGTCCTCAGGGGGTTACTAGCACAGATACGCAGTATTTT	CASSPQGVTSTDTQYF
few	TRBV2	TRBJ2-7	-	TGTGCCAGCAGTTACGACAGAACCTACGAGCAGTACTTC	CASSYDRTYEQYF
-	TRBV20-1	TRBJ1-1	-	TGCAGTGCTAGTGAACTGGCAGGGGACACTGAAGCTTTCTTT	CSASELAGDTEAFF
-	TRBV5-1	TRBJ2-7	TRBD2	TGCGCCAGCAGCTGGACTAGCGGGAGGGCCTACGAGCAGTACTTC	CASSWTSGRAYEQYF
medium-sized	TRBV28	TRBJ1-1	-	TGTGCCAGCAGTCCCCCACTTGAGAGGGGGGGGACTGAAGCTTTCTTT	CASSPPLERGGTEAFF
-	TRBV6-1	TRBJ1-1	TRBD1	TGTGCCAGCAGTGACGGGACAGGGGGCGCCCAAGCTTTCTTT	CASSDGTGGAQAFF
once	TRBV9	TRBJ1-6	-	TGTGCCAGCAGCGTCCTAGGAGAGAATTCACCCCTCCACTTT	CASSVLGENSPLHF
-	TRBV18	TRBJ1-6	-	TGTGCCAGCTCACCCGGTATTGCGGGCCCCAATTCACCCCTCCACTTT	CASSPGIAGPNSPLHF
-	TRBV28	TRBJ2-7	TRBD1	TGTGCCAGCAGCACAGGGGGCCCCCCCTACGAGCAGTACTTC	CASSTGGPPYEQYF
-	TRBV6-6	TRBJ2-1	-	TGTGCCAGCAGTTACGGGAGCTCCTACAATGAGCAGTTCTTC	CASSYGSSYNEQFF
-	TRBV7-9	TRBJ1-4	TRBD1	TGTGCCAGCAGCTTGGGGCTAACAGGGGTTAATGAAAAACTGTTTTTT	CASSLGLTGVNEKLFF
-	TRBV7-2	TRBJ2-3	-	TGTGCCAGCAGCTCCTCCGTGCTACTTAGCACAGATACGCAGTATTTT	CASSSSVLLSTDTQYF
few	TRBV7-2	TRBJ1-1	-	TGTGCCAGCAGACCCGGACAGTTGGGGACTGAAGCTTTCTTT	CASRPGQLGTEAFF
few	TRBV27	TRBJ1-2	TRBD1	TGTGCCAGCAGTTCGGCCGGGACAGGGACACTTAACTATGGCTACACCTTC	CASSSAGTGTLNYGYTF
-	TRBV5-1	TRBJ1-4	TRBD1	TGCGCCAGCAGCCCCCGACAGGGATGGGAAAAACTGTTTTTT	CASSPRQGWEKLFF
-	TRBV3-1/TRBV3-2	TRBJ1-1	-	TGTGCCAGCAGCCAAGCTCTGAGCACTGAAGCTTTCTTT	CASSQALSTEAFF
-	TRBV5-1	TRBJ1-2	TRBD1	TGCGCCAGCAGCTTGTCCGGAGGGACAGCCGACGGCTATGGCTACACCTTC	CASSLSGGTADGYGYTF
-	TRBV5-4	TRBJ2-5	TRBD2	TGTGCCAGCACCTTGGTAGCGGGAGCTCCGGGGGGAGAGACCCAGTACTTC	CASTLVAGAPGGETQYF